In this sample, the clone carrying this T cell receptor beta chain turned up a few times. Germline loops: CDR1 DFQATT, CDR2 SNEGSKA (reference sequence). The CDR3 is 15 residues long. V was cut by 3 bases and J by 3 bases, with 17 bases left in between. This sample is part of a study of early T cells in non-severe SARS-CoV-2 infection. TCRdb recomputed calls from the 5' RACE reads with MiXCR, one row per CDR3 protein. The table has 60,000 or so distinct CDR3 sequences, around 13% seen once; the top ten hold roughly 4.2%. Sequencing used whole blood. The V and J genes are TRBV20-1 and TRBJ1-1; D gene unclear. The TCR originated in an adult who was a healthcare worker with PCR-confirmed SARS-CoV-2 infection or an uninfected control (not recorded which). CDR3 residues: CSASPPDGGDTEAFF. The CDR3, as DNA: TGCAGTGCTAGCCCCCCAGATGGTGGGGACACTGAAGCTTTCTTT.